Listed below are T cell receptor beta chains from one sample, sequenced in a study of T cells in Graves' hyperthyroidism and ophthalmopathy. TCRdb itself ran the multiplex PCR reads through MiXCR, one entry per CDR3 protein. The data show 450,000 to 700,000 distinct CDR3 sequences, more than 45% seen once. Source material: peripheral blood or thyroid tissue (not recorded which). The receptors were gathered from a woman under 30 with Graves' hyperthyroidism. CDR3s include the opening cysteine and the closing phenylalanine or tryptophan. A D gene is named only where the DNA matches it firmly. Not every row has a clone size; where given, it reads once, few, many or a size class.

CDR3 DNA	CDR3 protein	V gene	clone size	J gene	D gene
TGTGCCACCAGCAGAAAGACAGCCGGGGAGCTGTTTTTT	CATSRKTAGELFF	TRBV15	few	TRBJ2-2	NA
TGTGCCAGCAGTTTCGATATAGAGACCCAGTACTTC	CASSFDIETQYF	TRBV12-3/TRBV12-4	many	TRBJ2-5	NA
TGTGCCAGCAGCTCCAGGGTTATTGAGCAGTACTTT	CASSSRVIEQYF	TRBV7-9	few	TRBJ2-7	NA
TGTGCCAGCACCGTGGACAGCCGCTATGGCTACACCTTC	CASTVDSRYGYTF	TRBV2	many	TRBJ1-2	NA
TGTGCCAGCAGTGACACAGATACGCAGTATTTT	CASSDTDTQYF	TRBV6-5	many	TRBJ2-3	NA
TGCGCCAGCAGCTTGGATCCGGGTGTCACTCGTGGCTACACCTTC	CASSLDPGVTRGYTF	TRBV5-1	many	TRBJ1-2	NA
TGTGCCAGCAGTTTGGGAGCCCCCTATAATTCACCCCTCCACTTT	CASSLGAPYNSPLHF	TRBV12-3/TRBV12-4	many	TRBJ1-6	NA
TGTGCCAGCAGTTTAAGATTTTTTCCCACCGACAAGGGATACGAGCAGTACTTC	CASSLRFFPTDKGYEQYF	TRBV28	NA	TRBJ2-7	NA
TGTGCCAGCAGTTCCGGACAGTGGGAGACCCAGTACTTC	CASSSGQWETQYF	TRBV2	many	TRBJ2-5	NA
TGTGCCAGCAGCTTAACCGGGACAGGGATCATGAACACTGAAGCTTTCTTT	CASSLTGTGIMNTEAFF	TRBV7-3	NA	TRBJ1-1	TRBD1
TGTGCCAGCAGCCCGAGCCCCCGCGGGAGTATAGCAGATACGCAGTATTTT	CASSPSPRGSIADTQYF	TRBV11-2	few	TRBJ2-3	TRBD2
TGTGCCAGCAGTGGGGACTCAGTTAATCAGCCCCAGCATTTT	CASSGDSVNQPQHF	TRBV2	many	TRBJ1-5	NA